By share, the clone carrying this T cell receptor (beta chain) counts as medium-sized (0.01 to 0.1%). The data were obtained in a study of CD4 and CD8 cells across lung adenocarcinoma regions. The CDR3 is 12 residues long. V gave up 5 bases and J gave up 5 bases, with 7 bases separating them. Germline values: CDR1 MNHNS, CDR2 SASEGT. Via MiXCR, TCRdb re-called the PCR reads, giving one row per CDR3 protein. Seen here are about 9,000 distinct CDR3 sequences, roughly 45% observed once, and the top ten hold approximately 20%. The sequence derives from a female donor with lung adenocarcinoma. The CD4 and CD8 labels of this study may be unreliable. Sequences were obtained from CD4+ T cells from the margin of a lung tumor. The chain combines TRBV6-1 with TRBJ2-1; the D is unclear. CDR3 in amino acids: CASSRWNNEQFF. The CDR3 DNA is TGTGCCAGCAGTCGATGGAACAATGAGCAGTTCTTC.